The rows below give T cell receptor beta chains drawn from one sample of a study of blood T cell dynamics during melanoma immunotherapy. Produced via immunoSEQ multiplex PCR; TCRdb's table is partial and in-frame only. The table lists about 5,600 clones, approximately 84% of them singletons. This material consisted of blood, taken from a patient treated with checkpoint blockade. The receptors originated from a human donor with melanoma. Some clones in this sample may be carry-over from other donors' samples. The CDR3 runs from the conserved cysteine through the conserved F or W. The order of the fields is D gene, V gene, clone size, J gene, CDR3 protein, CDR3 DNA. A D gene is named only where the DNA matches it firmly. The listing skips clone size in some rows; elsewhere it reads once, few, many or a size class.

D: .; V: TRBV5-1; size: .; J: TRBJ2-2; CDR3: CASSLAVALNTGELFF; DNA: TGCGCCAGCAGCTTGGCCGTGGCGTTGAACACCGGGGAGCTGTTTTTT
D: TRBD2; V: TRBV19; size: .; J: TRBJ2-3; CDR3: CASSTSGYTDTQYF; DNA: TGTGCCAGTAGTACTAGCGGGTACACAGATACGCAGTATTTT
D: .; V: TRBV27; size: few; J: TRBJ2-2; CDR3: CASSLGAATGELFF; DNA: TGTGCCAGCAGTTTGGGGGCGGCCACCGGGGAGCTGTTTTTT
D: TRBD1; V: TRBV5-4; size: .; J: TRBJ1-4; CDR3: CASSSETGRNEKLFF; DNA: TGTGCCAGCAGTTCAGAGACAGGGAGGAATGAAAAACTGTTTTTT
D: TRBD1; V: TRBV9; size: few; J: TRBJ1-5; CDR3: CASSARQGINQPQHF; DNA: TGTGCCAGCAGCGCAAGACAGGGGATAAATCAGCCCCAGCATTTT
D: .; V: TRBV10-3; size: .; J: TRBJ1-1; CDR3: CAISGLVNTEAFF; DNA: TGTGCCATCAGCGGACTCGTGAACACTGAAGCTTTCTTT
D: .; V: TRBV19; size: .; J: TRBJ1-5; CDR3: CASTSGGRSIQPQHF; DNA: TGTGCCAGTACCTCTGGGGGGAGAAGTATTCAGCCCCAGCATTTT
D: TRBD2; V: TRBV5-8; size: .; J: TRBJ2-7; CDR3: CASSLETSGGLPGEQYF; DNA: TGTGCCAGCAGCTTGGAAACTAGCGGGGGCCTACCAGGGGAGCAGTACTTC
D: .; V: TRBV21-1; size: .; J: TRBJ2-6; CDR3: CASSSRRRRRLYLRGANVLTF; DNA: TGTGCCAGCAGCTCCCGAAGACGCAGGCGACTATACCTGAGGGGGGCCAACGTCCTGACTTTC
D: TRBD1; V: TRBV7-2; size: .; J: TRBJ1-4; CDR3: CASSLKSGGGEKLFF; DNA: TGTGCCAGCAGCTTAAAATCAGGGGGCGGTGAAAAACTGTTTTTT
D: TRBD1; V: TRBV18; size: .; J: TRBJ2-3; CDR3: CASSPQTGDGTQYF; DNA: TGTGCCAGCTCACCTCAGACAGGGGATGGTACGCAGTATTTT
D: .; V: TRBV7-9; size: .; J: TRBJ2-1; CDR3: CASSPLRRADGEFF; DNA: TGTGCCAGCAGCCCCCTTAGGAGGGCGGACGGTGAGTTCTTC
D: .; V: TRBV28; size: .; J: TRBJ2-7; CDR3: CASILQQGGSPEQYF; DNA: TGTGCCAGCATCCTTCAACAGGGGGGGTCACCCGAGCAGTACTTC
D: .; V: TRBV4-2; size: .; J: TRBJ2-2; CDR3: CASSQVGGHRTGELFF; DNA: TGTGCCAGCAGCCAGGTGGGGGGGCATCGCACCGGGGAGCTGTTTTTT
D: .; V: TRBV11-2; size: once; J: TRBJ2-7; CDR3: CASSLAFKVYEQYF; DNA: TGTGCCAGCAGCTTAGCGTTTAAGGTCTACGAGCAGTACTTC
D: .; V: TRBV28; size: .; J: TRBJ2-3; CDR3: CASSFLAAPSTDTQYF; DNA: TGTGCCAGCAGTTTTTTAGCGGCCCCTAGCACAGATACGCAGTATTTT
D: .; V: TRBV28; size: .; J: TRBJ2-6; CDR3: CASSSLRTGANVLTF; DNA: TGTGCCAGCAGTTCCCTCCGCACTGGGGCCAACGTCCTGACTTTC
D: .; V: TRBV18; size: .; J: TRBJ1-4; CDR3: CASSPGPFNEKLFF; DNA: TGTGCCAGCTCACCAGGCCCCTTTAATGAAAAACTGTTTTTT
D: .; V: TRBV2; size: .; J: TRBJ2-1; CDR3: CASKQQLFDEQFF; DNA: TGTGCCAGCAAACAACAGCTTTTCGATGAGCAGTTCTTC
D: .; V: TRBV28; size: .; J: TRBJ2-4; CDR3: CASSSGPSGNIQYF; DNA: TGTGCCAGCAGTTCGGGCCCGAGCGGGAACATTCAGTACTTC
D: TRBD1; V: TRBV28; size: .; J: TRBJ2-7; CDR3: CASSLGTGDNYEQYF; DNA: TGTGCCAGCAGTTTAGGGACAGGGGACAACTACGAGCAGTACTTC
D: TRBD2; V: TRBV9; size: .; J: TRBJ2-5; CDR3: CASSATSGQETQYF; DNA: TGTGCCAGCAGCGCAACTAGCGGCCAAGAGACCCAGTACTTC
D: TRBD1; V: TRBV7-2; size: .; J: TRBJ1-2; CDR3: CASSPDRMDGYTF; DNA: TGTGCCAGCAGCCCGGACAGGATGGATGGCTACACCTTC
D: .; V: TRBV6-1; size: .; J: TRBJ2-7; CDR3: CASSVAGTYEQYF; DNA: TGTGCCAGCAGTGTCGCAGGGACTTACGAGCAGTACTTC
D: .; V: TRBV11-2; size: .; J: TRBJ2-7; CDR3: CASSSQGRVSYEQYF; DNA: TGTGCCAGCAGCTCCCAGGGGAGGGTTTCCTACGAGCAGTACTTC
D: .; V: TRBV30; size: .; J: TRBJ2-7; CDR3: CAFRGTYEQYF; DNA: TGTGCCTTCAGGGGTACCTACGAGCAGTACTTC
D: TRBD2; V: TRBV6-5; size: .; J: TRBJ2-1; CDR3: CASTERGANEQFF; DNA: TGTGCCAGCACGGAGCGGGGGGCGAATGAGCAGTTCTTC
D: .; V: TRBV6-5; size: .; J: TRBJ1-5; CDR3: CASRSTKNQPQHF; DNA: TGTGCCAGCAGAAGTACGAAGAATCAGCCCCAGCATTTT
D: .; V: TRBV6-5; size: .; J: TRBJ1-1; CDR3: CASSPARGADTEAFF; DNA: TGTGCCAGCAGTCCCGCCCGGGGGGCGGACACTGAAGCCTTCTTT
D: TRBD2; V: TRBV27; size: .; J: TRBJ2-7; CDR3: CASSSPLAGVYEQYF; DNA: TGTGCCAGCAGTTCACCCCTAGCGGGAGTCTACGAGCAGTACTTC
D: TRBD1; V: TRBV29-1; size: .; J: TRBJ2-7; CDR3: CSVQPGQGAREQYF; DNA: TGCAGCGTGCAACCGGGACAGGGGGCTCGGGAGCAGTACTTC
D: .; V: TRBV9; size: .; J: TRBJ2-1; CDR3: CASSVGHGQGNEQFF; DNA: TGTGCCAGCAGCGTAGGACACGGGCAGGGGAATGAGCAGTTCTTC
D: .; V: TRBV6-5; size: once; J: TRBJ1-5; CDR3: CASSKLDSNQPQHF; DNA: TGTGCCAGCAGCAAGCTTGATAGCAATCAGCCCCAGCATTTT
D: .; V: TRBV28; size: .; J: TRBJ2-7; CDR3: CASRQQGPYEQYF; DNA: TGTGCCAGCAGGCAACAGGGCCCCTACGAGCAGTACTTC
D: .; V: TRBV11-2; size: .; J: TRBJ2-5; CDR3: CASSTRGETQYF; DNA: TGTGCCAGCAGCACCCGAGGGGAGACCCAGTACTTC
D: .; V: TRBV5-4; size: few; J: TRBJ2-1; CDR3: CASSLRLSNPYNEQFF; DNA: TGTGCCAGCAGCTTAAGACTGAGTAACCCCTACAATGAGCAGTTCTTC
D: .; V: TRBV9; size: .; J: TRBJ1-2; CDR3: CASSTPGQTYGYTF; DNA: TGTGCCAGCAGCACTCCAGGACAGACTTATGGCTACACCTTC
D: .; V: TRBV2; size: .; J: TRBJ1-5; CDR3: CASAEVWDQPQHF; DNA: TGTGCCAGCGCCGAGGTTTGGGACCAGCCCCAGCATTTT
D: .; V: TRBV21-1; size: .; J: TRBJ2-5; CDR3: CASSKVRREVGTGGAYKETQYF; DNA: TGTGCCAGCAGCAAAGTGAGGCGAGAGGTCGGGACAGGGGGCGCTTACAAAGAGACCCAGTACTTC
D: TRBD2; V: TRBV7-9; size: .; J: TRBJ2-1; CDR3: CASSSPIAGGPSYNEQFF; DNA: TGTGCCAGCAGCTCCCCTATAGCGGGGGGCCCTTCCTACAATGAGCAGTTCTTC